This entry concerns a single T cell receptor (beta chain). These data belong to a study of blood T cells in healthy people across ages. Together with a sample-barcoded 5' primer, a J-beta primer mix was included in a second PCR lasting about 7 to 11 cycles. TCRdb re-derived calls from the 5' RACE reads in MiXCR, one entry per CDR3 protein. The table records around 1,900,000 distinct CDR3 sequences, 30% to 40% of them present only once. CDR1 is MGHRA and CDR2 is YSYEKL in the germline V gene. V was shortened by 2 bases and J by 4 bases, with 17 bases between the two germline ends. The CDR3 loop spans 16 amino acids.

The sequence derives from a human donor in good health. The chain couples TRBV4-1 to TRBJ1-2; D is perhaps TRBD1 (5 bases). The specimen sequenced was blood. The DNA of the CDR3 is TGCGCCAGCAGCCAAATCATCGGGGGGAAAAGCTATGGCTACACCTTC. Translating gives CASSQIIGGKSYGYTF.